This note documents a single TCR beta chain sequence. Antigen specificity is unknown. This sample stems from a study of T cell responses to AZD1222 COVID-19 vaccine. General observations from the study: Just 5 to 7 people given AZD1222 tested seropositive at baseline.

The CDR3 length is 13 residues. The V gene lost 4 bases and the J gene lost 0 bases, with 4 bases spanning the gap. Germline V lookup: CDR1 SGHNT, CDR2 YENEEA. The table came from immunoSEQ multiplex PCR; TCRdb's copy has only in-frame clones and leaves some out. The repertoire consists of 120,000 or so clones, with around 90% occurring once and the leading ten covering roughly 1.1%. The source of this sequence is an adult in good health. Source: peripheral blood, taken on day 0 of AZD1222 vaccination. This chain links TRBV11-3 with TRBJ1-3; D is uncertain. The chain's CDR3 is CASSSGSGNTIYF. The CDR3 nucleotides read TGTGCCAGCAGCTCGGGCTCTGGAAACACCATATATTTT.